This T cell receptor beta chain was identified during a study of sequential checkpoint blockade in melanoma. Study in general: After both sequences, patients received maintenance nivolumab.

The treatment: randomized to nivolumab then ipilimumab (arm A) or the reverse (arm B). PBMC sorting kept live CD3+CD8+ cells without CD19 or CD56. The method was immunoSEQ multiplex PCR; TCRdb's version includes in-frame clones alone and lacks a portion of them. Of 15,000 to 20,000 clones listed, approximately 72% are singletons. Sequenced here: CD8+ T cells sorted from blood (inferred from file names), sampled from a patient given nivolumab and ipilimumab in sequence. The sequence came from a human donor with melanoma.

DNA of the CDR3: TGTGCCAGCAGCTTAGTAGAGGGGACAGTCTATGGCTACACCTTC. It encodes CASSLVEGTVYGYTF. The chain is built from TRBV11-2 and TRBJ1-2, with 7 positions matching TRBD1. The germline CDR1 and CDR2 sequences are SGHAT and FQNNGV. The CDR3 totals 15 residues. The V and J ends lost 1 base and 4 bases, in that order; junction bases with no gene match: 6.